What follows describes a single TCR beta chain. The antigen remains undetermined. Generated by immunoSEQ multiplex PCR, the TCRdb table keeps only in-frame clones and is missing some. The repertoire has approximately 150,000 clones, 87% of them found once; the top ten carry about 3%. The sample comes from a study of T cell responses to AZD1222 COVID-19 vaccine. Study outcomes and limitations: Only a handful of AZD1222 recipients, roughly 6 in all, had baseline seropositivity. Donors in the cohort were predominantly white British and more often female, and clonal diversity was possibly underestimated. Two doses of AZD1222 preceded a rise in Spike-specific TCR breadth and depth.

V was trimmed by 4 bases and J by 2 bases, leaving 5 bases between them. Germline V gene data show CDR1 as SGHDN and CDR2 as FVKESK. The CDR3 is 12 residues long. This TCR derives from an adult in good health. This chain links TRBV14 with TRBJ2-5; D is unresolved. Sequenced material: peripheral blood, taken on day 0 of AZD1222 vaccination. CDR3: CASSREQETQYF. The DNA for the CDR3 is TGTGCCAGCAGCCGGGAACAAGAGACCCAGTACTTC.